The 19 T cell receptor beta chains below come from one sample, sequenced in a study of regulatory T cells in long-lasting Graves disease (dated by TCRdb to about 2021). Library preparation was by multiplex PCR. Sequencing used an Illumina HiSeq 4000. iRepertoire HTBI primers and Arm-PCR amplification of CDR3 regions were used to construct TCR beta libraries. Starting from the raw public reads, TCRdb applied fastp trimming at Q25, assembled clones with MiXCR and retained in-frame beta chains. Every CDR3 protein is listed once, alongside the most common genes and DNA of its rows. In all, the sample holds some 470,000 distinct CDR3 sequences, and 20% to 25% of those were seen once. 6.5% to 9% of the sample is in the top ten clones. What the time point label conveys for this sample: persistent/refractory GD, antithyroid drugs over 5 years with positive TRAb. For both TCR sequencing and RNA sequencing, RNA was extracted from PBMCs using TRIzol.

The material sequenced was peripheral blood mononuclear cells (PBMCs), taken when the disease was refractory, from a patient treated with antithyroid drugs. Receptor source: a female donor with Graves disease.

This clonotype came up a few times. A read error is the likely source, as a far larger clone sits one nucleotide away. The chain carries TRBV5-4 and TRBJ2-5; 7 bases are shared with TRBD1. The V gene end was trimmed by 3 bases and the J gene end by 0 bases; junction bases not matched to a gene: 2. Germline loops: CDR1 SGHNT, CDR2 YYREEE (reference sequence). CDR3 length: 14 residues. CDR3 coding DNA: TGTGCCAGCAGCTCCGGGACAGACCAAGAGACCCAGTACTTC. This gives the protein CASSSGTDQETQYF. The full variable domain, completed using reference TRBV5-4 and TRBJ2-5, is ETGVTQSPTHLIKTRGQQVTLRCSSQSGHNTVSWYQQALGQGPQFIFQYYREEENGRGNFPPRFSGLQFPNYSSELNVNALELDDSALYLCASSSGTDQETQYFGPGTRLLVL.

This clonotype was recorded at least ten times. J is TRBJ2-5 and V is TRBV28; D is undetermined. CDR3 length: 13 amino acids. CDR1 is MDHEN and CDR2 is SYDVKM in the germline V gene. The V gene lost 6 bases and the J gene lost 5 bases, with 13 bases spanning the gap. The CDR3 protein is CASSPLSLETQYF. Here the CDR3 DNA reads TGTGCCAGCAGCCCCCTATCACTGGAGACCCAGTACTTC.

The rearrangement uses TRBV3-1 and TRBJ1-3; D remains ambiguous. The CDR3 covers 13 residues. Deletions cut 7 bases from V and 2 bases from J, with 9 bases between. In germline, CDR1 is LGHDT, CDR2 YNNKEL (reference sequence). CDR3 nucleotides: TGTGCCAGCAAGAAGAATACTGGAAACACCATATATTTT. Translating it yields CASKKNTGNTIYF.

The chain employs TRBV18 and TRBJ1-1, with TRBD1 identical over 8 bases. Germline CDR1 is KGHSH and CDR2 is LQKENI. This CDR3 region has 15 residues. V trimming: 4 bases; J trimming: 6 bases; junction bases outside the gene matches: 10. The CDR3 region is CASSLSGQDRAEAFF. For the CDR3, the DNA is TGTGCCAGCTCACTTAGCGGACAGGACAGGGCTGAAGCTTTCTTT.

This clonotype was counted many times. J is TRBJ1-1 and V is TRBV28; 8 nucleotides match TRBD1. Trimming at V came to 5 bases and at J to 7 bases, leaving 9 bases not matched to a gene. Germline CDR1 and CDR2: MDHEN and SYDVKM. The CDR3 consists of 14 residues. The DNA of the CDR3 is TGTGCCAGCAGTCTACAGGGGGGAAGCTATGAAGCTTTCTTT. This translates into CASSLQGGSYEAFF.

This clonotype showed up many times. The chain is built from TRBV7-2 and TRBJ1-5; D is perhaps TRBD1 (6 bases). This CDR3 comprises 13 residues. Trimming stripped 5 bases from V and 3 bases from J, with 8 bases between. Germline V gives CDR1 SGHTA, CDR2 FQGNSA. The CDR3 nucleotides read TGTGCCAGCAGCGGACAGATCAATCAGCCCCAGCATTTT. This translates into CASSGQINQPQHF.

At least ten counts were recorded for this clonotype. This rearrangement joins TRBV28 to TRBJ2-7, with D possibly matching TRBD1 (5 bases). Deletions cut 7 bases from V and 4 bases from J, with 23 bases between. The CDR3 runs 16 residues. The germline V gene has CDR1 MDHEN and CDR2 SYDVKM. The CDR3 loop is CASNHRFGRAVYEQYF. CDR3 nucleotides: TGTGCCAGCAACCATCGGTTCGGCAGGGCTGTGTACGAGCAGTACTTC.

V gene TRBV9 combines with J gene TRBJ2-2, with no clear D. The V end lost 0 bases, the J end lost 0 bases, and 9 bases lay between the germline ends. This CDR3 contains 16 residues. CDR1 is SGDLS and CDR2 is YYNGEE in the germline V gene. The CDR3: CASSVGIGPNTGELFF. As DNA, the CDR3 is TGTGCCAGCAGCGTAGGGATCGGCCCGAACACCGGGGAGCTGTTTTTT.

This clonotype showed up just a few times. The chain carries TRBV7-3 and TRBJ1-6, with D uncertain. Per germline, CDR1 SGHTA and CDR2 FQGTGA. Deletions cut 3 bases from V and 7 bases from J, with 7 bases between. CDR3 size: 13 residues. The CDR3, as DNA: TGTGCCAGCAGCTTGGACGGAAATTCACCCCTCCACTTT. It codes for CASSLDGNSPLHF.

In this sample, this clonotype turned up many times. The chain couples TRBV2 to TRBJ1-4; D is ambiguous. Germline lookup yields CDR1 SNHLY and CDR2 FYNNEI. V was pared by 8 bases and J by 8 bases, with 15 bases between. The CDR3 has 13 residues. The CDR3: CASGVNLFEKLFF. The CDR3 DNA reads as TGTGCCAGCGGAGTTAATCTCTTCGAAAAACTGTTTTTT.

This clonotype was seen at least ten times. The chain has TRBV15 and TRBJ2-5; TRBD1 or TRBD2 may be the D gene (5 bases each). From germline, CDR1 is LNHNV and CDR2 YYDKDF (reference sequence). CDR3 length equals 13 residues. The V end was cut by 1 base, the J end by 4 bases, with 7 bases between. CDR3 DNA sequence: TGTGCCACCAGCAGAGTTGGGACAGAGACCCAGTACTTC. Protein: CATSRVGTETQYF.

The chain recombines TRBV20-1 with TRBJ1-5, with D unclear. Germline V gene data show CDR1 as DFQATT and CDR2 as SNEGSKA (reference sequence). The ends were cut back, 2 bases at V and 8 bases at J, with 13 bases in the middle. The CDR3 totals 13 residues. The CDR3 region is CSARTDAEEPQHF. DNA for the CDR3: TGCAGTGCTAGAACGGACGCCGAAGAGCCCCAGCATTTT.

Only a few counts were recorded for this clonotype. The chain couples TRBV20-1 to TRBJ1-5, with unresolved D. Trimming left V 5 bases short and J 1 base short, with 12 bases between. Per the germline V gene, CDR1 is DFQATT and CDR2 is SNEGSKA (reference sequence). This CDR3 contains 14 residues. The CDR3 sequence is CSALASASNQPQHF. CDR3 in DNA: TGCAGTGCTCTAGCCAGCGCGAGCAATCAGCCCCAGCATTTT.

This chain links TRBV11-2 with TRBJ1-6, with 10 bases that match TRBD1. J lost 7 bases, V lost 2 bases, and 5 bases had no gene match. Germline CDR1 reads SGHAT; CDR2 reads FQNNGV. The CDR3 contains 16 residues. The CDR3 nucleotides are TGTGCCAGCAGCTTACCGGGACAGGGGTTCAATTCACCCCTCCACTTT. This sequence encodes CASSLPGQGFNSPLHF.

The chain recombines TRBV18 with TRBJ1-2; 10 bases fit TRBD1. Germline CDR1 is KGHSH and CDR2 is LQKENI. Losses at the gene ends were 2 bases for V and 0 bases for J; bases not matched to a gene: 3. The CDR3 spans 16 residues. This CDR3 reads CASSPSGTGANYGYTF. CDR3 in DNA: TGTGCCAGCTCACCATCTGGGACAGGGGCTAACTATGGCTACACCTTC.

The chain uses TRBV7-2 and TRBJ1-5; possible D gene TRBD1, 6 bases. V lost 6 bases, J lost 9 bases, and 15 bases lay in between. This CDR3 is 13 amino acids long. Germline V CDR1 and CDR2: SGHTA, FQGNSA. CDR3 region: CASSQLKGGPQHF. Here the CDR3 DNA reads TGTGCCAGCAGTCAACTGAAAGGGGGGCCCCAGCATTTT.

The V gene is TRBV9, the J gene TRBJ1-6; 7 bases are shared with TRBD1. Losses at the gene ends were 1 base for V and 4 bases for J; bases not matched to a gene: 2. This CDR3 is 15 amino acids long. The germline V gene has CDR1 SGDLS and CDR2 YYNGEE. CDR3 in DNA: TGTGCCAGCAGCGTATCGGGACAGTATAATTCACCCCTCCACTTT. Translating it yields CASSVSGQYNSPLHF.

This clonotype was seen only a few times. Given a much more abundant clone one base away, this may be a read error. The chain has TRBV6-5 and TRBJ1-1; 7 bases map to TRBD1. This CDR3 contains 14 residues. Germline V gene sequence: CDR1 MNHEY, CDR2 SVGAGI. V shed 2 bases, J shed 0 bases, and the junction held 0 bases outside the gene matches. The CDR3 nucleotides are TGTGCCAGCAGTTACGGACAGGTGAACACTGAAGCTTTCTTT. Translated, it gives CASSYGQVNTEAFF.

The chain links TRBV9 to TRBJ1-5; D unclear. V lost 1 base to trimming and J lost 10 bases, with 12 bases between them. Germline values: CDR1 SGDLS, CDR2 YYNGEE. This CDR3 comprises 13 residues. CDR3 bases: TGTGCCAGCAGCGTATCCCCGAGCCCACCCCAGCATTTT. Translation: CASSVSPSPPQHF.